The sequence of this T cell receptor beta chain was determined in a study of graft-versus-host responses after intestinal transplantation. Broader study findings: There were GvH clones found in recipient marrow, and some of them appeared first in ileum or blood. Declines in HvG clones occurring early post-transplant were associated with peak circulating GvH clone levels.

Profiling relied on immunoSEQ multiplex PCR, and the TCRdb table lists in-frame clones only, not all of them. The table lists about 40,000 clones, roughly 89% of them singletons. A single count supports this clone. What it recognizes is unknown. The CDR3 consists of 14 residues. V was trimmed by 0 bases and J by 0 bases, leaving 6 bases between them. CDR1 SGHDT and CDR2 YYEEEE come from the germline V gene. This chain uses TRBV5-6 with TRBJ1-2; D unresolved. This TCR was sampled from a human patient who received an intestinal transplant, so some T cells may come from the graft donor. Sequenced here: PBMCs, sampled around 320 days after intestinal transplant. CDR3 DNA sequence: TGTGCCAGCAGCTTGGCGGGAGCTAACTATGGCTACACCTTC. Residues: CASSLAGANYGYTF.